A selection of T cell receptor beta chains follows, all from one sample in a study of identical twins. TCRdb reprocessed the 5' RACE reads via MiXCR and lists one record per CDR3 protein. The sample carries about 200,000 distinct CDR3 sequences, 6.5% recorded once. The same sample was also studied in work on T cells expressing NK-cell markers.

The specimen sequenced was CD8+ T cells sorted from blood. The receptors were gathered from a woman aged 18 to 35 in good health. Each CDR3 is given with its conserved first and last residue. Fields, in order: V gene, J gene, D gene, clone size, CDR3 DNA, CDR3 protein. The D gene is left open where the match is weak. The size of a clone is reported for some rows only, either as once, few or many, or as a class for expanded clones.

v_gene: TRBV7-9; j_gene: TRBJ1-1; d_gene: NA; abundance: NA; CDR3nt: TGTGACAGCAGCCCGACGACAGGGAACACTGAAGCTTTCTTT; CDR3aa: CDSSPTTGNTEAFF
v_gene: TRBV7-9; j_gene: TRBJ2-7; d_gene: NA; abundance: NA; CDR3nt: TGTGCCAGCAGCTTCGTACAGGAAACCTACGAGCAGTACTTC; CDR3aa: CASSFVQETYEQYF
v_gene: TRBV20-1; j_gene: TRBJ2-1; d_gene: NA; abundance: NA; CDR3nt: TGCAGTTCCCCCGGAGCCCCAGGGTACAATGAGCAGTTCTTC; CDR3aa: CSSPGAPGYNEQFF
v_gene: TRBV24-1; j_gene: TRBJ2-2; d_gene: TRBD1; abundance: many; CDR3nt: TGTGCCACCAGTGCAGGGGGCCTCGACACCGGGGAGCTGTTTTTT; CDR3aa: CATSAGGLDTGELFF
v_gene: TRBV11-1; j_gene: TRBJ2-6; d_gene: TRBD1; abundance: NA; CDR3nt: TGTGCCAGCAGCTCGACCGGGACAGGGGATTCTGGGGCCAACGTCCTGACTTTC; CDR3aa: CASSSTGTGDSGANVLTF
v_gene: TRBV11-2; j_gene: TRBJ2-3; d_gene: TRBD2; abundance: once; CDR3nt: TGTGCCAGCAGCTGGCGGATTAGCGGGGACACAGATACGCAGTATTTT; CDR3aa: CASSWRISGDTDTQYF
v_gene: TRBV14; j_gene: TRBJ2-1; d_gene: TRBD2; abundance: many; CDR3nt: TGTGCCAGCAGCCAAGTAGCGGGAGCATCCTACAATGAGCAGTTCTTC; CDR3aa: CASSQVAGASYNEQFF
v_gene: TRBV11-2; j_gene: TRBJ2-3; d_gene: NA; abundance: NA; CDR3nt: TGTGCCAGCAGCACTAGTCCGGGGATCACAGATACGCAGTATTTT; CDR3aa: CASSTSPGITDTQYF
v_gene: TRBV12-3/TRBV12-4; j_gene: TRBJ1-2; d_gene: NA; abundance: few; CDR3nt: TGTGCCAGCAGTCCCAACAGGGTAGGCGGCTACACCTTC; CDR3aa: CASSPNRVGGYTF
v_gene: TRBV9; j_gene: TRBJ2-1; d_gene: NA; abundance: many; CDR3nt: TGTGCCAGCAGCGTAGGGGACAATGAGCAGTTCTTC; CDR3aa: CASSVGDNEQFF
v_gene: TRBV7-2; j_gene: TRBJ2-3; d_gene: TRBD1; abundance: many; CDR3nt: TGTGCCAGCAGCTTAGGACAGGGGAGCACAGATACGCAGTATTTT; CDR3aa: CASSLGQGSTDTQYF
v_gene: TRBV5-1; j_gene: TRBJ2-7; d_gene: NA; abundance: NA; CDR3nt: TGCGCCAGCCGTAGCGGCAGGACTCCTCCCTACGAGCAGTACTTC; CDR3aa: CASRSGRTPPYEQYF
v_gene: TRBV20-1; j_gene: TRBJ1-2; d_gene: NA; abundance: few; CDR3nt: TGCAGTGCTAGAGATCGGGTAGACCTCCTTGGCTACACCTTC; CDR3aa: CSARDRVDLLGYTF
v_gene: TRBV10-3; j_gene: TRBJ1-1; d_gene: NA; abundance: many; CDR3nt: TGTGCCACATCACTAGGCGGGAACACTGAAGCTTTCTTT; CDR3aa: CATSLGGNTEAFF
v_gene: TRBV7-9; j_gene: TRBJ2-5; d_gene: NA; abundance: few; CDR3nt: TGTGCCATGGACTCGGGGGAGACCCAGTACTTC; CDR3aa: CAMDSGETQYF
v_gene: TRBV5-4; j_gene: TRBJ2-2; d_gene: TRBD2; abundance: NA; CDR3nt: TGTGCCAGCAGCTTGAAACTAGCGGGACACACCGGGGAGCTGTTTTTT; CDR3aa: CASSLKLAGHTGELFF
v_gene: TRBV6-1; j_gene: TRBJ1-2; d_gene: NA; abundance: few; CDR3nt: TGTGCCAGCAGTCCCTTCCAGGCTCCTAACTATGGCTACACCTTC; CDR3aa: CASSPFQAPNYGYTF
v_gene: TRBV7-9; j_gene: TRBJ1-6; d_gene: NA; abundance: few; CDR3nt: TGTGCCAGCAGCTTAGCGCAAAGGGTTGGTTCACCCCTCCACTTT; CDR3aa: CASSLAQRVGSPLHF
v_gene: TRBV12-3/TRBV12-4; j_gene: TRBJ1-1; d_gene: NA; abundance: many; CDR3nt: TGTGCCAGCAGTTATAAGGATCTGAACACTGAAGCTTTCTTT; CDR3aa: CASSYKDLNTEAFF
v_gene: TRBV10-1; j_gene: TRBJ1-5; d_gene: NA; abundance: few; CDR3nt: TGCGCCAGCAGTGGACAGGATTATGATAATCAGCCCCAGCATTTT; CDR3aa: CASSGQDYDNQPQHF
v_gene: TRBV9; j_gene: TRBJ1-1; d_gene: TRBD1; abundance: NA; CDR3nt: TGTGCCAGCAGCCCCATTGGGACAGTCCCTGAAGCTTTCTTT; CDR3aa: CASSPIGTVPEAFF
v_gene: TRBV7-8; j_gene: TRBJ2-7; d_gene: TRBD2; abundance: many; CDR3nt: TGTGCCAGCAGCTTCACCGGACTAGCAGATTACGAGCAGTACTTC; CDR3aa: CASSFTGLADYEQYF
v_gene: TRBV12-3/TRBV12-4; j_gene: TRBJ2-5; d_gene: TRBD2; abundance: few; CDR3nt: TGTGCCAGCAGCCTAGGGACTAGCGGGGAGGCTTACAAGACCCAGTACTTC; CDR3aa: CASSLGTSGEAYKTQYF
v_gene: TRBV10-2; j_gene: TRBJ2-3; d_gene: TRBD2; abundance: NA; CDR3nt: TGCGCCAGCAGTGAATTTGTGGGACTAGCTTTGAGTGATACGCAGTATTTT; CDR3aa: CASSEFVGLALSDTQYF